A single T cell receptor (beta chain) is shown here with its context. The antigen is not known. A much bigger clone sits one base away, suggesting this may be a read error. Per germline, CDR1 DFQATT and CDR2 SNEGSKA (reference sequence). CDR3 length: 14 residues. This sample stems from a study of identical twins. Each CDR3 protein is one row after TCRdb ran MiXCR on the 5' RACE reads. Here the sample spans roughly 350,000 distinct CDR3 sequences, approximately 9.1% being singletons. Broader study findings: Twin-shared out-of-frame alpha sequences were enriched for low generation probability. Cord blood beta clonotypes that were abundant carried fewer insertions, and memory repertoires showed no such trend.

J is TRBJ2-3 and V is TRBV20-1; D is uncertain. The receptor was derived from a woman in her fifties or sixties in good health. The sequenced sample consisted of naive T cells sorted from blood. CDR3 sequence reads: CSVAETPYADAQYF. The CDR3 DNA sequence: TGCAGTGTGGCCGAGACTCCTTATGCAGATGCGCAGTATTTT.